This passage covers 5 T cell receptor beta chains from one sample sequenced in a study of T cell responses to AZD1222 COVID-19 vaccine. Generated by immunoSEQ multiplex PCR, the TCRdb table keeps only in-frame clones and is missing some. The sample holds more than 95,000 clones, less than 95% seen once. This specimen was peripheral blood, taken on day 0 of MenACWY control vaccination. Source of these receptors: an adult in good health.

J is TRBJ1-1 and V is TRBV7-2; D is ambiguous. With 3 bases removed from V and 7 bases from J, the gap between germline ends came to 21 bases. The germline CDR1 and CDR2 sequences are SGHTA and FQGNSA. The CDR3 covers 16 residues. CDR3 residues: CASSFDGGTPTLEAFF. CDR3 sequence (DNA): TGTGCCAGCAGCTTCGACGGAGGCACCCCGACGCTTGAAGCTTTCTTT.

J is TRBJ2-7 and V is TRBV27, with 9 bases lining up with TRBD2. CDR1 and CDR2 (germline): MNHEY, SMNVEV (reference sequence). The CDR3 is 16 residues long. V gave up 0 bases and J gave up 1 base; unmatched junction bases: 4. CDR3 in amino acids: CASSLSAGLASYEQYF. CDR3 bases: TGTGCCAGCAGTTTATCGGCGGGACTAGCTTCCTACGAGCAGTACTTC.

The V call is TRBV20-1, the J call TRBJ2-1, with D hard to call. The germline CDR1 and CDR2 sequences are DFQATT and SNEGSKA (reference sequence). This CDR3 comprises 10 residues. V dropped 6 bases and J dropped 7 bases, with 7 bases sitting between them. This CDR3 reads CSAVGNEQFF. The DNA for the CDR3 is TGCAGTGCAGTAGGGAATGAGCAGTTCTTC.

This chain links TRBV10-2 with TRBJ2-2; 13 bases line up with TRBD2. Germline V lookup: CDR1 WSHSY, CDR2 SAAADI. This CDR3 is built from 16 residues. V shed 5 bases and J 4 bases; nucleotides not matched to a gene: 4. DNA of the CDR3: TGCGCCAGCAGTAGACTAGCGGGGGGACCCACCGGGGAGCTGTTTTTT. It yields the protein CASSRLAGGPTGELFF.

V usage is TRBV5-5 and J usage is TRBJ1-2, with a tentative D call TRBD1 (5 bases). Germline CDR1 reads SGHKS; CDR2 reads YYEKEE (reference sequence). CDR3 size: 17 residues. V was clipped by 4 bases and J by 4 bases, with 23 bases between them. DNA of the CDR3: TGTGCCAGCAGCGTAATTGGTACGGGGGGAGCACCCTATGGCTACACCTTC. Amino acids: CASSVIGTGGAPYGYTF.